This TCR beta chain appears in the sequencing data of a study of cytomegalovirus exposure and HLA in healthy donors. Unmatched junction bases numbered 8, after V lost 2 bases and J lost 2 bases. There are 16 residues in the CDR3. Germline assignment: CDR1 SGHTA and CDR2 FQGNSA. The study ran its PCR with 60 Vbeta and 13 Jbeta primers. Produced via immunoSEQ multiplex PCR; TCRdb's table is partial and in-frame only. Of about 120,000 clones in the sample, around 73% were seen once. This receptor was identified in a woman aged 40 to 55 in good health and CMV-seropositive. The sample comprised PBMCs. V gene TRBV7-2 combines with J gene TRBJ1-2, with 7 nucleotides matching TRBD1. CDR3 sequence: CASSLKGQTLNYGYTF. DNA of the CDR3: TGTGCCAGCAGCTTAAAGGGACAGACGTTGAACTATGGCTACACCTTC.